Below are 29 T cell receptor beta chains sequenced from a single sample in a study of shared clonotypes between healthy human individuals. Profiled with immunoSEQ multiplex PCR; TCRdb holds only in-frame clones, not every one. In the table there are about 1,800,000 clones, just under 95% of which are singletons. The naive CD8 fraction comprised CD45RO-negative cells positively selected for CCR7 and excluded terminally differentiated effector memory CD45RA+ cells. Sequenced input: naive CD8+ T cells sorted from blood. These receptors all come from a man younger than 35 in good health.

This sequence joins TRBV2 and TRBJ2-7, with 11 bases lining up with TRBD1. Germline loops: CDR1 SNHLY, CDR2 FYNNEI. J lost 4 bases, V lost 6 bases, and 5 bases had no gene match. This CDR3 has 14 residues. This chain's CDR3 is CASSPGDRGYEQYF. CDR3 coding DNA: TGTGCCAGCAGCCCAGGGGACAGGGGGTACGAGCAGTACTTC.

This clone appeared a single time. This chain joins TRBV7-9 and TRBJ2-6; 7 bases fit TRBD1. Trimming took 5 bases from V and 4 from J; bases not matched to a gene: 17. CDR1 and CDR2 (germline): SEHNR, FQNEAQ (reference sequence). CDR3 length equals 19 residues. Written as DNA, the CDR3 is TGTGCCAGCAGCCCACCAATGGTGAAGGGGGCGGCGGGGGCCAACGTCCTGACTTTC. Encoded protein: CASSPPMVKGAAGANVLTF.

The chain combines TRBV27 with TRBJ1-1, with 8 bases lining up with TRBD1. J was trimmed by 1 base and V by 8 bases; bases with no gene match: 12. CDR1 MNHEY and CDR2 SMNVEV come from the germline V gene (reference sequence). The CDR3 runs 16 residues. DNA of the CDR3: TGTGCCAGCCTTGACCGACAGGGGCTATCGAACACTGAAGCTTTCTTT. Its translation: CASLDRQGLSNTEAFF.

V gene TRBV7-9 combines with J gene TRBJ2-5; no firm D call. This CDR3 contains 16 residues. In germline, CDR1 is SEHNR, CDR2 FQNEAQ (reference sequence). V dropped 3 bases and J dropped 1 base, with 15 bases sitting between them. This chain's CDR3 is CASSFSAVLPQETQYF. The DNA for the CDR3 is TGTGCCAGCAGCTTCTCCGCCGTACTCCCCCAAGAGACCCAGTACTTC.

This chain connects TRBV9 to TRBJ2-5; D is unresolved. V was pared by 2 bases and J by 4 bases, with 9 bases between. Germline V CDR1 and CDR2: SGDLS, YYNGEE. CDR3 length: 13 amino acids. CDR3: CASSVAGLETQYF. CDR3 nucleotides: TGTGCCAGCAGCGTTGCAGGTTTAGAGACCCAGTACTTC.

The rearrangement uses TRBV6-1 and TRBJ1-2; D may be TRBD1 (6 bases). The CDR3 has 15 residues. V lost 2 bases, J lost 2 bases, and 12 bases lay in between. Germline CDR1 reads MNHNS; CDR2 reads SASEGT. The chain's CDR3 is CASSELGAMNYGYTF. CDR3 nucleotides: TGTGCCAGCAGTGAATTGGGGGCGATGAACTATGGCTACACCTTC.

CDR3 sequence reads: CASSLGGHSWYF. In DNA, the CDR3 is TGTGCCAGCAGCTTGGGAGGGCACAGCTGGTATTTT. The chain joins TRBV5-6 to TRBJ2-3; TRBD2 might be the D (5 bases). The CDR3 has 12 amino acids. Trimming removed 0 bases at V and 14 bases at J, with 13 bases between. CDR1 is SGHDT and CDR2 is YYEEEE in the germline V gene.

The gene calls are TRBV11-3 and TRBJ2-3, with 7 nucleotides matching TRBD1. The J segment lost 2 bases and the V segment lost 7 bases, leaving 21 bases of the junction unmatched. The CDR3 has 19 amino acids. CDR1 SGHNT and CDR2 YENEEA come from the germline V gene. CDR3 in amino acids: CASTRRGDSSQNPTDTQYF. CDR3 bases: TGTGCCAGCACCCGCCGAGGGGACAGCTCCCAAAACCCCACAGATACGCAGTATTTT. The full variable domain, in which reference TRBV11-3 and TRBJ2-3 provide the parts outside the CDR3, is EAGVVQSPRYKIIEKKQPVAFWCNPISGHNTLYWYLQNLGQGPELLIRYENEEAVDDSQLPKDRFSAERLKGVDSTLKIQPAELGDSAVYLCASTRRGDSSQNPTDTQYFGPGTRLTVL.

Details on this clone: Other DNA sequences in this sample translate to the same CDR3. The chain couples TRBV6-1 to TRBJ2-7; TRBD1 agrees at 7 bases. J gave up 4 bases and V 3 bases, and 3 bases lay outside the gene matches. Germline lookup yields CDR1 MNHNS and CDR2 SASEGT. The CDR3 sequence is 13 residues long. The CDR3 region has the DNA TGTGCCAGCAGTGAGAGGGGGCCGTACGAGCAGTACTTC. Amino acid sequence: CASSERGPYEQYF.

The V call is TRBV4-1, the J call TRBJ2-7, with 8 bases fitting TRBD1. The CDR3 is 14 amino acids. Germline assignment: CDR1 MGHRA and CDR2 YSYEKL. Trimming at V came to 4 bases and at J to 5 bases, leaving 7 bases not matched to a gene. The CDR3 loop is CASSPWTGSHEQYF. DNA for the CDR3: TGCGCCAGCAGCCCCTGGACAGGGAGCCACGAGCAGTACTTC.

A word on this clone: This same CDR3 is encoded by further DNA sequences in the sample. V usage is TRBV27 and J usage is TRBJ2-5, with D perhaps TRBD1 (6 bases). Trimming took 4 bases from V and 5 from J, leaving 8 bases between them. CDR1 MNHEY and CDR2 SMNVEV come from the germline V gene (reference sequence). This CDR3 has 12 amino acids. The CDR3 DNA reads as TGTGCCAGCAGTTCAGGGGTGGAGACCCAGTACTTC. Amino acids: CASSSGVETQYF.

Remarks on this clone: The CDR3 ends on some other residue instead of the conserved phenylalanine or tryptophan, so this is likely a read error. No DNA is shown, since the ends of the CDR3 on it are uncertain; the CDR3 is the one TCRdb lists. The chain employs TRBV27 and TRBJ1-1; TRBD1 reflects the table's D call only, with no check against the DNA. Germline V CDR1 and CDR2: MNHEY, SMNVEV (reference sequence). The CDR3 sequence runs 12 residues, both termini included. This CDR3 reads CASIDSGTLRGV.

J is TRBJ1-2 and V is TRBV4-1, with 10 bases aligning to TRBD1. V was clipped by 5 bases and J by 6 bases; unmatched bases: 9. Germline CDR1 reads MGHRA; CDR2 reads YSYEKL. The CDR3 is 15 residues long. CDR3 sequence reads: CASSNPTGGVDGYTF. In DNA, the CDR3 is TGCGCCAGCAGCAATCCGACAGGGGGCGTGGATGGCTACACCTTC.

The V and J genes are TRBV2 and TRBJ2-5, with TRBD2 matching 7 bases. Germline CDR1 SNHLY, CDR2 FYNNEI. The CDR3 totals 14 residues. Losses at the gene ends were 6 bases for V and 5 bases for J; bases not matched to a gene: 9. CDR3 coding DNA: TGTGCCAGCAGCCCGACTAGCTCAGGGGAGACCCAGTACTTC. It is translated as CASSPTSSGETQYF.

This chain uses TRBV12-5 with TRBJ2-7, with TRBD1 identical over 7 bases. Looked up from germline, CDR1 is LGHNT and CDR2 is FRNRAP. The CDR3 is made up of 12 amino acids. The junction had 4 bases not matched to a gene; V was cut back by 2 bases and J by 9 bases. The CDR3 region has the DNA TGTGCTAGTGGTTTGTCCCCAGGGGGGCAGTACTTC. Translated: CASGLSPGGQYF.

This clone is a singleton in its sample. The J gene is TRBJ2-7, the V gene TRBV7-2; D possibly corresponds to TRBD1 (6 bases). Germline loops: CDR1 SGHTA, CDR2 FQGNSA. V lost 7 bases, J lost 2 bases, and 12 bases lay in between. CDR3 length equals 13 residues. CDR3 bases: TGTGCCAGCATCCCGGACAGCGCCTACGAGCAGTACTTC. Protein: CASIPDSAYEQYF.

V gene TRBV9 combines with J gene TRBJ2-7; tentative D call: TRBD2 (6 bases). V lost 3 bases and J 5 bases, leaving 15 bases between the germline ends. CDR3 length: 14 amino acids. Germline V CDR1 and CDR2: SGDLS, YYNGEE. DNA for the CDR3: TGTGCCAGCAGCGCAGGTGGCCCGGGGGACGAGCAGTACTTC. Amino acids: CASSAGGPGDEQYF.

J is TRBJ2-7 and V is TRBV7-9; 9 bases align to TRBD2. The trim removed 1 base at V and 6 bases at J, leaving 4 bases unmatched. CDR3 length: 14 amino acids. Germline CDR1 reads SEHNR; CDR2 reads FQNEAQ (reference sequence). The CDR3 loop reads CASSLGLAGSEQYF. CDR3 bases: TGTGCCAGCAGCTTAGGGCTAGCGGGAAGCGAGCAGTACTTC. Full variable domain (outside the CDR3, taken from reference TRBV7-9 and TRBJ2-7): DTGVSQNPRHKITKRGQNVTFRCDPISEHNRLYWYRQTLGQGPEFLTYFQNEAQLEKSRLLSDRFSAERPKGSFSTLEIQRTEQGDSAMYLCASSLGLAGSEQYFGPGTRLTVT.

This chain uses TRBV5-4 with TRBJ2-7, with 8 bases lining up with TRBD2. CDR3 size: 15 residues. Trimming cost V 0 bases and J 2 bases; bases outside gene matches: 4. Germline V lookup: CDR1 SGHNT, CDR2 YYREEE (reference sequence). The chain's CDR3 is CASSLGAGGPYEQYF. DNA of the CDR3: TGTGCCAGCAGCTTGGGGGCGGGAGGACCCTACGAGCAGTACTTC.

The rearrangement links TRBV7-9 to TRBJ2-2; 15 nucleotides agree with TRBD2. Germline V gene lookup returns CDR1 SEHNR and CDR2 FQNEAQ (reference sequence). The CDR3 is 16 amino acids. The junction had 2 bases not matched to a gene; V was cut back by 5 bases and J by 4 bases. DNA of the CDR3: TGTGCCAGCAGCCCGGGACTAGCGGGAGGCACCGGGGAGCTGTTTTTT. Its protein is CASSPGLAGGTGELFF.

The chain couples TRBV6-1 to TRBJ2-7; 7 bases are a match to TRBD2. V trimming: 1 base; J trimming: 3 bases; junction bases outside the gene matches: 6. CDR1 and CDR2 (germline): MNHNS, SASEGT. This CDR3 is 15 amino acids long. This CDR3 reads CASSEGASGYYEQYF. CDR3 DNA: TGTGCCAGCAGTGAAGGGGCTAGCGGATACTACGAGCAGTACTTC.

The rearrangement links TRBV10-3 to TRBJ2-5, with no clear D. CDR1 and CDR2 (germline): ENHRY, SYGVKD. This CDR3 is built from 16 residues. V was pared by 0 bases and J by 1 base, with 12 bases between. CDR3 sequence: CAISESGSAPQETQYF. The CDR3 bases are TGTGCCATCAGTGAGTCCGGGTCGGCACCCCAAGAGACCCAGTACTTC.

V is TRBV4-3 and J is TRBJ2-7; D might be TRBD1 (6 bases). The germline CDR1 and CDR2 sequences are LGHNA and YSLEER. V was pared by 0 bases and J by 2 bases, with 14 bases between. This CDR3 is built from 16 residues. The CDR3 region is CASSQEVDRPTYEQYF. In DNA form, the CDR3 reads TGCGCCAGCAGCCAAGAAGTGGACAGACCCACCTACGAGCAGTACTTC.

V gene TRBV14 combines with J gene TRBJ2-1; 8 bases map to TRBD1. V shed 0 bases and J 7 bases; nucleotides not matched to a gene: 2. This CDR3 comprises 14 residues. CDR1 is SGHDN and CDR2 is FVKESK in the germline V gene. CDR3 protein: CASSQETGVNEQFF. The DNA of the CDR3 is TGTGCCAGCAGCCAAGAGACAGGGGTGAATGAGCAGTTCTTC.

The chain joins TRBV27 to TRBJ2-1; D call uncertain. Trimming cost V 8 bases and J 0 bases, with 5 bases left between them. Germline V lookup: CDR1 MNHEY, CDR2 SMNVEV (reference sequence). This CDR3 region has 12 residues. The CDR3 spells CASDSSYNEQFF. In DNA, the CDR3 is TGTGCCAGCGATTCCTCCTACAATGAGCAGTTCTTC.

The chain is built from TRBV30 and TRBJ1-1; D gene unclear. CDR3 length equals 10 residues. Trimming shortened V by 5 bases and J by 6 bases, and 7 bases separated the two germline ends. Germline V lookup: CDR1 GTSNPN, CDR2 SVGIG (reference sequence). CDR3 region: CAWDQAEAFF. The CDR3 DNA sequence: TGTGCCTGGGACCAAGCTGAAGCTTTCTTT.

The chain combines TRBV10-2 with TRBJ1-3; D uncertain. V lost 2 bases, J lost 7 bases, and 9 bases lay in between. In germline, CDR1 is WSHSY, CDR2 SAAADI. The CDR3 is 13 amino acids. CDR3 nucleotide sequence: TGCGCCAGCAGTGAGGGCAGAAGGAACACCATATATTTT. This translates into CASSEGRRNTIYF.

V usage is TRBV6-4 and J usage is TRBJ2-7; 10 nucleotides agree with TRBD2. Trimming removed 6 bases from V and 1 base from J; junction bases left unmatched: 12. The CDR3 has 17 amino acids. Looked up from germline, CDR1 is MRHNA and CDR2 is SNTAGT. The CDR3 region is CASRPITSGIPSYEQYF. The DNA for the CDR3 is TGTGCCAGCAGGCCGATTACTAGCGGGATTCCTTCCTACGAGCAGTACTTC.

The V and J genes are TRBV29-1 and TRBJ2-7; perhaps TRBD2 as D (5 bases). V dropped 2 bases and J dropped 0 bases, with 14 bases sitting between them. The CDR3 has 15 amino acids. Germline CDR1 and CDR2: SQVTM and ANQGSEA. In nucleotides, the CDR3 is TGCAGCGTTGAATCGGAATCTGGGAGCTCCTACGAGCAGTACTTC. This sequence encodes CSVESESGSSYEQYF.